This T cell receptor (beta chain) was observed in a study of breast tumors, draining lymph nodes, adjacent tissues. This CDR3 has 16 amino acids. The ends were cut back, 4 bases at V and 3 bases at J, with 15 bases in the middle. Germline values: CDR1 MGHRA, CDR2 YSYEKL. Samples came from axillary lymph nodes draining the breast cancer. Study outcomes and limitations: Tumor T cell lymph node origin was a supported hypothesis, not proven. Luminal-like breast cancer showed significantly higher tumor–nontumor repertoire similarity than basal-like. Data fit most tumor T cells coming from lymph node, expanding in tumor.

There are a few counts of this clonotype. What it binds is unknown. Using its own MiXCR run on the multiplex PCR reads, TCRdb lists one record per CDR3 protein. Among tens of thousands of distinct CDR3 sequences, about 27% were seen once, and the ten largest hold about 8%. The sequenced sample consisted of axillary lymph node tissue. The chain uses TRBV4-1 and TRBJ2-2, with D unresolved. The receptor's source is a female donor with breast cancer. Some clones in this sample may be carry-over from other donors' samples. CDR3 sequence reads: CASSPVGLVYTGELFF. The CDR3 DNA reads as TGCGCCAGCAGCCCGGTGGGCCTCGTCTACACCGGGGAGCTGTTTTTT.